This is a list of T cell receptor beta chains from one sample in a study of blood T cells in healthy people across ages. MiXCR, applied by TCRdb to the 5' RACE reads, yields one record per CDR3 protein. This table holds about 1.6 million distinct CDR3 sequences, roughly a third found once. The specimen sequenced was blood. These receptors came from a woman aged 30 to 39 in good health. Each CDR3 is given with its conserved first and last residue. A D gene is named only where the DNA matches it firmly. Expanded clones get a size class; other rows say once, few or many, or leave the size out.

TRBJ2-2 TRBV5-1 - - TGCGCCAGCATCGACGATCCTAGGACGGAGAACACCGGGGAGCTGTTTTTT CASIDDPRTENTGELFF
TRBJ2-2 TRBV7-9 - - TGTGCCAGCAGCTTAGAGGTGGCAGCAAACACCGGGGAGCTGTTTTTT CASSLEVAANTGELFF
TRBJ2-7 TRBV10-3 - few TGTGCCATCAGTGAGTCGACGGGGAGTTCTTTGTCCGAGCAGTACTTC CAISESTGSSLSEQYF
TRBJ1-2 TRBV27 TRBD1 few TGTGCCAGCAGTTTAGGCCCGACAGGGTGGAACGGCTACACCTTC CASSLGPTGWNGYTF
TRBJ2-5 TRBV20-1 - few TGCAGTGCTCCAAATGGGGGCGAGCGGGGTGGTCGAGAGACCCAGTACTTC CSAPNGGERGGRETQYF
TRBJ1-5 TRBV20-1 - many TGCAGTGCCCCGGACAGTTTAGGAGATCAGCCCCAGCATTTT CSAPDSLGDQPQHF
TRBJ2-1 TRBV7-9 TRBD2 - TGTGCCAGCAGCCGACTAGCGGGAAAGTACAATGAGCAGTTCTTC CASSRLAGKYNEQFF
TRBJ2-1 TRBV20-1 TRBD2 - TGCAGTGCTAGAAGGGCCAGCGGGAGTGGTTACAATGAGCAGTTCTTC CSARRASGSGYNEQFF
TRBJ1-2 TRBV20-1 - - TGCAGTGCTAGACTCCGCCCGGGACTGCATAACTATGGCTACACCTTC CSARLRPGLHNYGYTF
TRBJ2-4 TRBV5-1 - - TGCGCCAGCAGCTTGGGAGGGGAGCCAGCCAAAAACATTCAGTACTTC CASSLGGEPAKNIQYF
TRBJ1-2 TRBV2 - - TGTGCCAGCAGCAAACGGGGTTTAGAACCCTATGGCTACACCTTC CASSKRGLEPYGYTF
TRBJ2-7 TRBV10-3 TRBD1 many TGTGCCATCAGTGAGCCAGGACAGGGGGCGAGCGAGCAGTACTTC CAISEPGQGASEQYF
TRBJ2-5 TRBV5-1 TRBD2 - TGCGCCAGCAGCTTGGCTAGCGGCAAAGAGACCCAGTACTTC CASSLASGKETQYF
TRBJ2-3 TRBV20-1 - - TGCAGTGCTTTCCGTTCAGATACGCAGTATTTT CSAFRSDTQYF
TRBJ1-6 TRBV4-1 - few TGCGCCAGCAGCCAAGATCCCTGGGCGGGTTTACCCCTCCACTTT CASSQDPWAGLPLHF
TRBJ1-2 TRBV20-1 TRBD1 - TGCAGTGCTGTGGACAGGGGAGAGAGGGGCTACACCTTC CSAVDRGERGYTF
TRBJ2-1 TRBV5-4 - - TGTGCCAGCAGCTCTCCGCAGGGGAAAGTTGAGCAGTTCTTC CASSSPQGKVEQFF
TRBJ2-1 TRBV5-1 - - TGCGCCAGCATGCCCTCGGTGGGGAGTGAGCAGTTCTTC CASMPSVGSEQFF
TRBJ2-5 TRBV28 - - TGTGCCAGCAGTTACCACTGGGGTCAAGAGACCCAGTACTTC CASSYHWGQETQYF
TRBJ1-5 TRBV2 TRBD1 - TGTGCCAGCAGTGAATCGACAGGGAGGGGTCAGCCCCAGCATTTT CASSESTGRGQPQHF
TRBJ2-1 TRBV3-1 - - TGTGCCAGCAGCCAAGAATGGCGGGCCAATGAGCAGTTCTTC CASSQEWRANEQFF
TRBJ2-2 TRBV9 - - TGTGCCAGCGCTCTCGGGGACTTTACCGGGGAGCTGTTTTTT CASALGDFTGELFF
TRBJ2-1 TRBV29-1 - - TGCAGCGTTGGGGACGTTAGTCACAATGAGCAGTTCTTC CSVGDVSHNEQFF
TRBJ2-3 TRBV5-1 - many TGCGCCAGCTGCCGATGGGGGGAAGTGGCAGATACGCAGTATTTT CASCRWGEVADTQYF
TRBJ2-1 TRBV9 TRBD2 - TGTGCCAGCAGCCCTTGGACTAGCGGATCCTACAATGAGCAGTTCTTC CASSPWTSGSYNEQFF
TRBJ1-2 TRBV6-6 - - TGTGCCAGCAGTTACGGCGGCAGGGAGAGAGGCTACACCTTC CASSYGGRERGYTF
TRBJ2-7 TRBV4-1 - many TGCGCCAGCAGCCACCGGGTGGCGGAGGGCTACGAGCAGTACTTC CASSHRVAEGYEQYF
TRBJ2-1 TRBV6-1 TRBD1 - TGTGCCAGCAGTGCCCCGGGACAGGGTATCAATGAGCAGTTCTTC CASSAPGQGINEQFF
TRBJ2-7 TRBV4-1 - - TGCGCCAGCAGCCCGCCAGGGGAGTTGGGATACGAGCAGTACTTC CASSPPGELGYEQYF
TRBJ2-3 TRBV7-9 - - TGTGCCGGCAGCCCAGTGGGAAAAGCCACAGATACGCAGTATTTT CAGSPVGKATDTQYF
TRBJ1-2 TRBV27 TRBD1 - TGTGCCAGCAGATTTCTCAGGGGGCGCAAGGGAATGGAGGGCTACACCTTC CASRFLRGRKGMEGYTF
TRBJ2-1 TRBV6-5 TRBD1 - TGTGCCAGCAATCTACCGGGACAGGGGTTTTACAATGAGCAGTTCTTC CASNLPGQGFYNEQFF